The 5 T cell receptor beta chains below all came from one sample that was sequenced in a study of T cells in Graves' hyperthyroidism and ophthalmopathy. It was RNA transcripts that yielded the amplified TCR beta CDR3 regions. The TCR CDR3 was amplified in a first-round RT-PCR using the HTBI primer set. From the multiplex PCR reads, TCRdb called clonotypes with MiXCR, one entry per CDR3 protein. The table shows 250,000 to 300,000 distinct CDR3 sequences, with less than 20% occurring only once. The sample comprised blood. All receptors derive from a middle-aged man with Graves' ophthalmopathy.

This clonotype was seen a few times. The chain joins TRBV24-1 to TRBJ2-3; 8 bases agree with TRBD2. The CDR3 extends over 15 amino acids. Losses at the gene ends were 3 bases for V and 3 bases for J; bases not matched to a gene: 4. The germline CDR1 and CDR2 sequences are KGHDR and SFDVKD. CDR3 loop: CATSDPGLGTDTQYF. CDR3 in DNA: TGTGCCACCAGTGATCCGGGACTAGGAACAGATACGCAGTATTTT.

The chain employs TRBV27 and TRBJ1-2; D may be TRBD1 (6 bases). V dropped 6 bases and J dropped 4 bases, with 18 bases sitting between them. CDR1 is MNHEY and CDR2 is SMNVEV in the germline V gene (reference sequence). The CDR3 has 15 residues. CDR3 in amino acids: CASSLGGAHGYGYTF. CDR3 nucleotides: TGTGCCAGCAGCCTCGGGGGGGCGCATGGCTATGGCTACACCTTC.

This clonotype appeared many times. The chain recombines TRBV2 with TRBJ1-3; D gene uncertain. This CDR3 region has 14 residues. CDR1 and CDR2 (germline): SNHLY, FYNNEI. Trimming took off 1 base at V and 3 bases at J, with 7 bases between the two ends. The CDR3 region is CASSEGRSGNTIYF. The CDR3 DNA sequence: TGTGCCAGCAGTGAAGGCAGAAGTGGAAACACCATATATTTT.

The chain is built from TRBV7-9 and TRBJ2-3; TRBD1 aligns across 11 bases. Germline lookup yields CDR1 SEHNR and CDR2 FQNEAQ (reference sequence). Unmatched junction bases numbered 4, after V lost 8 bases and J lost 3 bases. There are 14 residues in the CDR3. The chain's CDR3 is CASGTGGLTDTQYF. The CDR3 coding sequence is TGTGCCAGCGGGACAGGGGGGCTGACAGATACGCAGTATTTT.

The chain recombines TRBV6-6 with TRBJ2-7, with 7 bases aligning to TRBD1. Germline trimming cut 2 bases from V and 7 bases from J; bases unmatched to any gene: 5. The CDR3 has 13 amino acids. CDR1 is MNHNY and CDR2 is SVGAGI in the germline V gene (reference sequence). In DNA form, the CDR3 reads TGTGCCAGCAGTTACGACAGGGTTCATGAGCAGTACTTC. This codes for CASSYDRVHEQYF.